This T cell receptor (beta chain) was captured in a study of blood T cells in healthy people across ages. Findings and limits, study-wide: Higher naive T cell percentage went strongly together with higher TCR beta diversity.

This clonotype was detected only a few times. Its antigen is unidentified. Germline V gene sequence: CDR1 SNHLY, CDR2 FYNNEI. The junction had 13 bases not matched to a gene; V was cut back by 2 bases and J by 8 bases. CDR3 size: 17 residues. A second PCR of about 6 to 11 cycles used a sample-barcoded 5' primer and a J-beta primer mix. One entry per CDR3 protein, called by TCRdb with MiXCR from the 5' RACE reads. The repertoire holds about 1.6 million distinct CDR3 sequences, with around 36% as singletons. Peripheral blood, approximately 10 milliliters per donor, was collected. The chain combines TRBV2 with TRBJ2-3, with 10 bases lining up with TRBD2. Input material: blood. The receptor was isolated from a young woman in good health. CDR3 DNA: TGTGCCAGCAGTGAACTGTCTAGCGGGAGTTACGTGGGTACGCAGTATTTT. It codes for CASSELSSGSYVGTQYF.